The subject of this entry is one T cell receptor (beta chain). The clone's antigen remains unknown. The sample holds no much larger clone one base away, and base qualities are not on file. Trimming costs V 5 bases and J 8 bases, and their ends lie 10 bases apart. CDR1 and CDR2 are read off the germline V gene (reference sequence) as SEHNR and FQNEAQ. The CDR3, cysteine through phenylalanine, is 13 amino acids long. Only the CDR3 DNA stays, 39 bases, in frame from base 1. TCRbeta CDR3 regions were amplified from genomic DNA using the immunoSEQ Assay, a bias-controlled multiplex PCR. The authors' analysis ran thus. The number of nucleated cells in each sample was estimated by amplification of reference gene primers within the assay. To quantify the absolute abundance of each unique TCRbeta CDR3 rearrangement, sequence reads were collapsed and filtered. Productive Simpson clonality was computed per sample as the square root of Simpson's diversity index over productive rearrangements. The source is immuneACCESS, and TCRdb retained only in-frame sequences with V and J called. Part of the clones is not carried over; for the studies checked, unresolved V genes explain less than half of this, and the remainder is unexplained. For V, J and clone size, that table is used; D and trimming come from the DNA. The sample contains some 200,000 clones, roughly four fifths of them found a single time. The ten largest clones capture more than 10% of the sample.

Whole blood was collected in K2EDTA tubes by collaborating institutions according to the institutions' own protocols. For TCRbeta analysis, collaborator samples were shipped as frozen whole blood, as isolated PBMCs, or as DNA extracted from either sample type. These data are taken from a study of blood T cell repertoires in COVID-19 (dated by TCRdb to about 2020). Describing the broader study: The collaborator samples originated in the United States, Italy and Spain and spanned the acute and convalescent phases of COVID-19. The repertoires were released in a freely available public database intended as a resource for research on the immune response to SARS-CoV-2. HLA class I and class II types, where available, came from metadata supplied by the sample provider rather than from assay-based typing. A de-identified subject ID, COVID-19 status, age in years and sex were almost always included in the sample metadata. The prospective study material was composed of cDNA or gDNA derived from T cells, B-cell-depleted T cells, or PBMCs. Deeply sampled blood TCRbeta repertoires from subjects exposed to, actively infected with, or recovered from COVID-19 were included in the dataset. The samples were drawn from two sources: the first 160 participants of the ongoing ImmuneRACE study, and 1,000 to 1,500 subjects contributed by 6 global collaborators. Study-wide findings and limitations: The quantity of clinical and demographic metadata differed by source and by participant and was supplied without curation.

Sequencing was performed on peripheral blood. Recombination joined TRBV7-9 with TRBJ1-6; the D gene remains uncertain. The clonotype originates from a woman in her 40s with acute or convalescent COVID-19. Here is the DNA: TGTGCCAGCAGCCCCGAGGGAGATTCACCCCTCCACTTT. It is translated as CASSPEGDSPLHF.